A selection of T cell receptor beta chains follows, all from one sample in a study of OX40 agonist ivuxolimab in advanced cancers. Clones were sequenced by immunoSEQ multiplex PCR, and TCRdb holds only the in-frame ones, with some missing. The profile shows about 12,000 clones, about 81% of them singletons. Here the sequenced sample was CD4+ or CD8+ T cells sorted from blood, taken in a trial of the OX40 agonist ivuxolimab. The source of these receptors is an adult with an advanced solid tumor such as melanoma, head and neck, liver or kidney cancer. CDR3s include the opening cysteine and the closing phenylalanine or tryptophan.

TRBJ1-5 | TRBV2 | CASSGGTNNQPQHF
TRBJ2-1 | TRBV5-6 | CASSWGFPNEQFF
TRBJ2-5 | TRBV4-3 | CASSRGSGNQETQYF
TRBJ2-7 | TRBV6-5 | CASSLQGWGIEQYF
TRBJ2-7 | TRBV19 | CASSPGIAEQYF
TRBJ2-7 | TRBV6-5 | CASSYSTSLEQYF
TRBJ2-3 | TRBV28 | CASSLVYGTDTQYF
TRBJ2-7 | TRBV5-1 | CASSLATGLANEQYF
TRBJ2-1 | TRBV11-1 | CASSFAQVEVEQFF
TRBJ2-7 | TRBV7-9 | CASRPGGGVEQYF
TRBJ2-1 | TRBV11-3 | CASSFRTSGSEQFF
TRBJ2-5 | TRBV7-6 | CASSSGSTQETQYF
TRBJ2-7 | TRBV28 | CASTNRDWTHEQYF
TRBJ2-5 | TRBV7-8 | CASSLELAGETQYF
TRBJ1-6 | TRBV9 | CASSGSSYNSPLHF
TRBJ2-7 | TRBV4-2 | CASSQDLAEAYEQYF
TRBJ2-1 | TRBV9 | CASSASGNGYNEQFF
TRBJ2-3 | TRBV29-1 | CSVGTDTQYF
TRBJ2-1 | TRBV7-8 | CASSPEGAAEQFF
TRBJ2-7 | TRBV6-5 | CASSYSPTYEQYF
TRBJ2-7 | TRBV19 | CASSFGPGIEQYF
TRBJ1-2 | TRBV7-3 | CASSSGDSPYGYTF
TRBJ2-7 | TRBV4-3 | CASSPRNTGSYEQYF
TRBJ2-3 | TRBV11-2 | CASSLNLGGSLGDTQYF
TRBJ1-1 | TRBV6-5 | CASSYAGITEAFF
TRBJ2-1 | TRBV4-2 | CASKPGLAGSGEQFF
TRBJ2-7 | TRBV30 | CAWSEGYEQYF
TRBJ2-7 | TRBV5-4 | CASSWVPGADEQYF
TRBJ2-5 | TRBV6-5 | CASSPKGGREETQYF
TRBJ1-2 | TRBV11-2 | CASSGQGARHTF
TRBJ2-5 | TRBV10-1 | CASKGEETQYF
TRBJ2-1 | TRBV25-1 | CASSTFNEQFF
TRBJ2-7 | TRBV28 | CASRWTSGRLYEQYF
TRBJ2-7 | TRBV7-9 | CASRGAGPPEQYF
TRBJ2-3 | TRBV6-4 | CASSDPREGDTQYF
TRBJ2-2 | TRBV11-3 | CASSRRGVAGEITNTGELFF
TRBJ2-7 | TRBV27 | CASRELGSLHEQYF
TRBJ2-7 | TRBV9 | CASSEGGEYEQYF
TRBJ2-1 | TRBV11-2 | CASSSMARGQFF
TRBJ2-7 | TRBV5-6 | CASSLGSGAGQYF
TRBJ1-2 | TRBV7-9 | CASSDRRGYTF
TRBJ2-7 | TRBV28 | CASSLPLRSGSYSSYEQYF
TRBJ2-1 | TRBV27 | CASSFSSGRKYNEQFF
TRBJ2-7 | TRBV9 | CASSVEAEPTREQYF
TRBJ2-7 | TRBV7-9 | CASSPQITYEQYF
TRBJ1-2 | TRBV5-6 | CASSHGTALYGYTF
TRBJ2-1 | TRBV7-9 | CASSPPGGRTYNEQFF
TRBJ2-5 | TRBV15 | CATSGKTGAQETQYF
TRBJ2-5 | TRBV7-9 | CASSFGSGLETQYF
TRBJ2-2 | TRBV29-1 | CSVVLAGDTGELFF
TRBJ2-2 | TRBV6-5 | CASSYSRDSTGELFF
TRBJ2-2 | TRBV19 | CASSEQGQSGELFF
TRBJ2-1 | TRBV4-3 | CASSQVLENEQFF
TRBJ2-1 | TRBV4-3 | CASSLAEYNEQFF